This T cell receptor beta chain was observed in a study of T cells expressing NK-cell markers. Study in general: Seropositivity for HCMV was found in most of the eight sequenced donors, with one seronegative. Study-wide points: Nothing established the HCMV specificity of expanded NKG2C+ T cell clones. In roughly six donors, dominant NKG2C+ clonotypes were roughly 1.0-8% of CD8+ T cells.

With regard to this clonotype: What it binds is unknown.

TCRdb re-called the 5' RACE reads and gives one entry per CDR3 protein, without DNA. In all, the sample yields approximately 440,000 distinct CDR3 sequences. This CDR3 is 15 amino acids long. Germline loops: CDR1 PRHDT, CDR2 FYEKMQ (reference sequence). Sequenced material: blood T cells: a sorted CD56 or NKG2C T cell subset, CD4+ or CD8+ T cells, or bulk PBMC T cells (not recorded which). The chain carries TRBV13 and TRBJ2-7; there is no DNA to check the TCRdb D call of TRBD2. The sequence derives from a woman between 45 and 65 years old in good health. The CDR3 sequence is CASSRTGGPGVEQYF.